Listed below are T cell receptor beta chains from one sample, sequenced in a study of CD8 T cells in Susac syndrome. MiXCR, run by TCRdb on the immunoSEQ multiplex PCR reads, gives a single entry per CDR3 protein. The repertoire consists of some 260,000 distinct CDR3 sequences, with approximately 84% occurring once and the leading ten covering 0.11%. Sequencing was performed on CD8+ T cells from PBMCs. The receptor set was obtained from a human donor with multiple sclerosis. The CDR3 runs from the conserved cysteine through the conserved F or W. A D gene is named only where the DNA matches it firmly. The listing skips clone size in some rows; elsewhere it reads once, few, many or a size class.

j_gene,v_gene,abundance,d_gene,CDR3nt,CDR3aa
TRBJ2-7,TRBV25-1,-,TRBD1,TGTGCCAGCAGTGATTGGGGGACAGGGGGTACCTACGAGCAGTACTTC,CASSDWGTGGTYEQYF
TRBJ2-5,TRBV9,-,-,TGTGCCAGCAGCTTTGGCGCTACACCAGCACGAGAGACCCAGTACTTC,CASSFGATPARETQYF
TRBJ1-1,TRBV27,-,TRBD1,TGTGCCAGCAGTTTACTAGGACAGGGCGGTGCTTTCTTT,CASSLLGQGGAFF
TRBJ1-5,TRBV6-1,few,-,TGTGCCAGCAGTGAGGGGGGCAGGCAGCCCCAGCATTTT,CASSEGGRQPQHF
TRBJ2-1,TRBV2,-,TRBD2,TGTGCCAGCAGTGTTTTGTCTAGCGGGAGTTCCTACAATGAGCAGTTCTTC,CASSVLSSGSSYNEQFF
TRBJ2-3,TRBV28,-,-,TGTGCCAGCAGCTTCCCCCCGTCGGCAGATACGCAGTATTTT,CASSFPPSADTQYF
TRBJ2-4,TRBV7-9,-,-,TGTGCCAGCAGCTTGGGTGGAGAGCGCGGGTACTTC,CASSLGGERGYF
TRBJ2-5,TRBV16,-,TRBD1,TGTGCCAGCAGCCAATCTTCCCGACAGGGCCCCCAAGAGACCCAGTACTTC,CASSQSSRQGPQETQYF
TRBJ2-5,TRBV10-3,once,-,TGTGCCATCAGTGAGTCTACGGGGATAGAGACCCAGTACTTC,CAISESTGIETQYF
TRBJ2-7,TRBV10-3,few,TRBD1,TGTGCCATCAGTGACCGGGGACAGCCCATGGTCTACGAGCAGTACTTC,CAISDRGQPMVYEQYF
TRBJ2-1,TRBV7-6,-,TRBD2,TGTGCCAGCAGCTTAACTAGCGGGAGCGGGTCCGTCTCCTACAATGAGCAGTTCTTC,CASSLTSGSGSVSYNEQFF
TRBJ1-1,TRBV13,-,TRBD1,TGTGCCAGCAGCTTACTCGGGACAGGGAACACTGAAGCTTTCTTT,CASSLLGTGNTEAFF
TRBJ2-1,TRBV27,-,TRBD2,TGTGCCAGCAGTTTAGGGACTAGCACACAAGGGGCCCAGTTCTTC,CASSLGTSTQGAQFF
TRBJ1-1,TRBV9,-,-,TGTGCCAGCAGCCCACAGGGAACTGAAGCTTTCTTT,CASSPQGTEAFF
TRBJ1-1,TRBV27,-,-,TGTGTCTCATGGGACGGCATGAACACTGAAGCTTTCTTT,CVSWDGMNTEAFF
TRBJ2-1,TRBV9,-,TRBD2,TGTGCCAGCAGCGTAGGGCTAGCGGGAGATGAGCAGTTCTTC,CASSVGLAGDEQFF
TRBJ2-4,TRBV5-4,once,-,TGTGCCAGCTCCGATGAGGGGATAAACATTCAGTACTTC,CASSDEGINIQYF
TRBJ2-7,TRBV5-1,-,-,TGCGCCAGCAGCTTGCCGATGAGCTCCTACGAGCAGTACTTC,CASSLPMSSYEQYF
TRBJ2-7,TRBV10-1,once,TRBD2,TGCGCCAGCAGCGAACGGACTAGCGGGAACTACGAGCAGTACTTC,CASSERTSGNYEQYF
TRBJ1-5,TRBV28,-,-,TGTGCCAGCAGTTTAGTGGGGCCTTCACAGCCCCAGCATTTT,CASSLVGPSQPQHF
TRBJ1-2,TRBV20-1,-,-,TGCAGTGCTAGAGATCGCCGCATGACCTACACCTTC,CSARDRRMTYTF
TRBJ2-7,TRBV7-6,-,-,TGTGCCAGCAGCCGCCGGGGTATAGACGAGCAGTACTTC,CASSRRGIDEQYF
TRBJ2-1,TRBV20-1,-,TRBD2,TGCAGTGCAGCTAGCGGGTTCTACAATGAGCAGTTCTTC,CSAASGFYNEQFF
TRBJ1-2,TRBV4-1,once,-,TGCGCCAGCAGCCAAGAAGCCCAGGGGTTGCCCCTCTACACCTTC,CASSQEAQGLPLYTF
TRBJ2-1,TRBV12-3/TRBV12-4,-,-,TGTGCCAGCAGTTTGGCTAGCTCCTACTACAATGAGCAGTTCTTC,CASSLASSYYNEQFF
TRBJ1-2,TRBV30,once,-,TGTGCCTGGATTGGACCGATTTTAGCCTTC,CAWIGPILAF
TRBJ1-1,TRBV6-5,-,-,TGTGCCAGCAGTTACGGGGGCCTCCCTGAAGCTTTCTTT,CASSYGGLPEAFF
TRBJ1-2,TRBV12-3/TRBV12-4,-,-,TGTGCCAGCAGTTTCGGAGGCCTCCACTATGGCTACACCTTC,CASSFGGLHYGYTF
TRBJ2-7,TRBV6-6,-,-,TGTGCCAGCAGTTACTCGCTCCGAGATCTGTACTTC,CASSYSLRDLYF
TRBJ2-7,TRBV28,-,TRBD2,TGTGCCAGCAGGTCCGGGACTAGCGGCCCCCTGGGGTACTTC,CASRSGTSGPLGYF
TRBJ1-5,TRBV18,few,-,TGTGCCAGCTCACCCCGGGGGGCGGGACAGCCCCAGCATTTT,CASSPRGAGQPQHF